The present T cell receptor (beta chain) was sequenced within a study of shared clonotypes between healthy human individuals. As for the study in general: Donors consisted of a couple of women and three men between 18 and 49.

Details on this clone: Its antigen remains unknown.

Several immunoSEQ 96-well plates shared each subset's DNA, each plate a replicate. TCRdb's copy holds only in-frame clones and misses some; the assay was immunoSEQ multiplex PCR. The sample holds more than 2,000,000 clones, just over 90% seen once. Overall study findings and caveats: All-four-donor shared clonotypes had higher generation probabilities than non-shared clonotypes did. The study's rarefaction showed incomplete sorted-subset sequencing despite large depth.

Germline CDR1 MNHEY, CDR2 SMNVEV (reference sequence). The CDR3 totals 13 residues. With V trimmed by 3 bases and J by 6 bases, 2 bases remained unmatched. Sequenced input: naive CD4+ T cells sorted from blood. Subset indicated: CD45RA+ positively selected. The source of this sequence is a young man in good health. This chain joins TRBV27 and TRBJ1-2, with 9 positions matching TRBD1. The CDR3 region is CASSFRTGDGYTF. CDR3 nucleotide sequence: TGTGCCAGCAGTTTTCGGACAGGGGATGGCTACACCTTC.